These 4 T cell receptor beta chains originate from one sample sequenced in a study of blood T cells in healthy people across ages (dated by TCRdb to 2013 to 2016). The method behind the library was 5' RACE. TCRdb records Illumina HiSeq 2500 as the sequencer. A second PCR of about 6 to 11 cycles was performed with a sample-barcoded 5' primer and a J-beta primer mix. TCRdb trimmed public reads at Q25 via fastp, called clones via MiXCR and kept in-frame beta chains. Merged by CDR3 protein, the rows form single entries marked with the most common genes and DNA. The sample includes about a million distinct CDR3 sequences, with roughly half observed a single time. Jointly, the top ten make up 20% to 25% of the sample. What was sequenced was blood. The receptors come from a woman aged 60 to 75 in good health.

The chain has TRBV4-1 and TRBJ2-7, with 8 bases aligning to TRBD2. CDR1 and CDR2 from the germline V gene are MGHRA and YSYEKL. J lost 1 base, V lost 4 bases, and 6 bases had no gene match. CDR3 length: 15 amino acids. The CDR3 here is CASSPGGGLSYEQYF. The CDR3 bases are TGCGCCAGCAGCCCCGGGGGGGGCCTATCCTACGAGCAGTACTTC.

The chain is built from TRBV12-3 or TRBV12-4 and TRBJ2-7, with 7 bases aligning to TRBD2. This CDR3 region has 14 residues. J was trimmed by 1 base and V by 5 bases; bases with no gene match: 5. The CDR3 sequence: CASSTASGSYEQYF. The CDR3, as DNA: TGTGCCAGCAGTACCGCTAGCGGATCCTACGAGCAGTACTTC.

V and J are TRBV11-2 and TRBJ2-2; 8 positions match TRBD1. In germline, CDR1 is SGHAT, CDR2 FQNNGV. With 5 bases clipped from V and 5 bases from J, the junction kept 4 bases outside the gene matches. This CDR3 comprises 14 residues. In DNA form, the CDR3 reads TGTGCCAGCAGCGCCCGGACAGGGACCGGGGAGCTGTTTTTT. Protein sequence: CASSARTGTGELFF. The full variable domain, with the rest looked up from reference TRBV11-2 and TRBJ2-2, is EAGVAQSPRYKIIEKRQSVAFWCNPISGHATLYWYQQILGQGPKLLIQFQNNGVVDDSQLPKDRFSAERLKGVDSTLKIQPAKLEDSAVYLCASSARTGTGELFFGEGSRLTVL.

A few counts support this clonotype. This sequence joins TRBV7-9 and TRBJ2-3; 16 bases agree with TRBD2. The CDR3 spans 19 residues. Germline CDR1 is SEHNR and CDR2 is FQNEAQ (reference sequence). With V trimmed by 5 bases and J by 3 bases, 11 bases remained unmatched. The CDR3 is CASSKTAGLAGGWTDTQYF. The CDR3 region has the DNA TGTGCCAGCAGCAAAACAGCGGGACTAGCGGGAGGGTGGACAGATACGCAGTATTTT.